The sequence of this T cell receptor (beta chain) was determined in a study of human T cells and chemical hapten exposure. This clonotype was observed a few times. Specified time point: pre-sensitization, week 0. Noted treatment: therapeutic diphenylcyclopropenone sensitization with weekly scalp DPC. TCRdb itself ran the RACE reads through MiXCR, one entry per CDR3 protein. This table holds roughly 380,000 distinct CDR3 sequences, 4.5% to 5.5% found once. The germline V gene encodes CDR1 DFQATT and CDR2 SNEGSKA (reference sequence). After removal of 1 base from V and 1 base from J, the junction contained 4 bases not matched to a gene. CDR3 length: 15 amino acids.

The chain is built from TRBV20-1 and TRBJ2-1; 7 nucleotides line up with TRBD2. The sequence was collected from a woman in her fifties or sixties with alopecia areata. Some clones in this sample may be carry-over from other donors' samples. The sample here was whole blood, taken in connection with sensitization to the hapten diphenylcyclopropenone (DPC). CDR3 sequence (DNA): TGCAGTGCTAGAGTTTCTAGCGGTTCCTACAATGAGCAGTTCTTC. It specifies CSARVSSGSYNEQFF.